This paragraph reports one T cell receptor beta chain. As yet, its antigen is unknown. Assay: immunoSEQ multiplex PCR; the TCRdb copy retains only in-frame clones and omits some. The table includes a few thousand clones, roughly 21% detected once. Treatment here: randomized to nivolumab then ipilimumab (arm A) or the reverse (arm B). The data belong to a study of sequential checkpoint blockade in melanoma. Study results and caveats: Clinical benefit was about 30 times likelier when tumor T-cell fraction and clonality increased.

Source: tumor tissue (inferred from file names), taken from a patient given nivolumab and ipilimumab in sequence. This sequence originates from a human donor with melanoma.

DNA for the CDR3: TGTGCCAGCAGCGTAGACGCCAGGGGGCTGGACGAGCAGTACTTC. Its protein is CASSVDARGLDEQYF. This chain joins TRBV9 and TRBJ2-7; 8 nucleotides match TRBD1. The J segment lost 5 bases and the V segment lost 0 bases, leaving 7 bases of the junction unmatched. The CDR3 covers 15 residues. CDR1 is SGDLS, CDR2 YYNGEE, per germline.